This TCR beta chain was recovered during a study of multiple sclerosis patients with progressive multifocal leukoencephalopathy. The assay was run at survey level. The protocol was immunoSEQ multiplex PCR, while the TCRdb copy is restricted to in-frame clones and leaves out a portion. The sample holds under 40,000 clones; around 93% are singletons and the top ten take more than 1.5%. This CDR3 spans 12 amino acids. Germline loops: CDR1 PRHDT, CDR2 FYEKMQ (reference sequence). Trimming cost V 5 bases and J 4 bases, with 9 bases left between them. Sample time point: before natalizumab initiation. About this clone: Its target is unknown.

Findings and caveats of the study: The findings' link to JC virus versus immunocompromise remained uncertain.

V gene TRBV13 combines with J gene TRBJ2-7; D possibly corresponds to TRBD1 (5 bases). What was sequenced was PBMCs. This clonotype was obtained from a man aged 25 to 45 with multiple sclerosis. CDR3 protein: CASSPGIYEQYF. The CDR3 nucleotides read TGTGCCAGCAGCCCAGGGATTTACGAGCAGTACTTC.